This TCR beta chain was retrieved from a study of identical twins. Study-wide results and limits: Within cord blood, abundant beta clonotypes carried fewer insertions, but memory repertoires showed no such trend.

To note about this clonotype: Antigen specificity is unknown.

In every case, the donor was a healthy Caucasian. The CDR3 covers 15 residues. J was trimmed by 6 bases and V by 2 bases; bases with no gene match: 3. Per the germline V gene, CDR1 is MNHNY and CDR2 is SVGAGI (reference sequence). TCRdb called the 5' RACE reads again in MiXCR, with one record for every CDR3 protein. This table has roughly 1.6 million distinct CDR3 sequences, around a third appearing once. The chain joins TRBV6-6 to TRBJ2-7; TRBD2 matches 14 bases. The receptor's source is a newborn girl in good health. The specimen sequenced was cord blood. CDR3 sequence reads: CASSYGTSGSSEQYF. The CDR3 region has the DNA TGTGCCAGCAGTTACGGGACTAGCGGGAGCAGCGAGCAGTACTTC.